These 22 T cell receptor beta chains originate from one sample sequenced in a study of OX40 agonist ivuxolimab in advanced cancers. Sequenced by immunoSEQ multiplex PCR; TCRdb stores in-frame clones only, minus some. The table has fewer than 80,000 clones, approximately 86% seen once. The specimen was CD4+ or CD8+ T cells sorted from blood, collected in a trial of the OX40 agonist ivuxolimab. These receptors were taken from an adult with an advanced solid tumor such as melanoma, head and neck, liver or kidney cancer.

The chain carries TRBV6-6 and TRBJ2-3; D unclear. This CDR3 is built from 12 residues. CDR1 MNHNY and CDR2 SVGAGI come from the germline V gene (reference sequence). V was clipped by 6 bases and J by 3 bases, with 7 bases between them. CDR3 sequence (DNA): TGTGCCAGCAGCCCTTCTACAGATACGCAGTATTTT. This translates into CASSPSTDTQYF.

The table lists this clone with a few counts. The rearrangement links TRBV5-1 to TRBJ1-1, with TRBD1 matching 7 bases. The CDR3 runs to 15 residues. V was clipped by 4 bases and J by 1 base; unmatched bases: 7. The germline gives CDR1 SGHRS, CDR2 YFSETQ. The CDR3 coding sequence is TGCGCCAGCAGCCGACAGGGACCCGAGAACACTGAAGCTTTCTTT. Its translation: CASSRQGPENTEAFF.

This clone was picked up a small number of times. The chain links TRBV11-3 to TRBJ2-1, with unresolved D. The CDR3 is 13 residues long. Trimming left V 1 base short and J 7 bases short, with 8 bases between. Looked up from germline, CDR1 is SGHNT and CDR2 is YENEEA. The CDR3 spells CASSLVHLNEQFF. In DNA form, the CDR3 reads TGTGCCAGCAGCTTAGTTCACTTGAATGAGCAGTTCTTC.

The chain couples TRBV28 to TRBJ2-7; D remains unclear. This CDR3 spans 14 amino acids. The germline V gene encodes CDR1 MDHEN and CDR2 SYDVKM. Deletions cut 6 bases from V and 3 bases from J, with 15 bases between. For the CDR3, the DNA is TGTGCCAGCAGCCCATATGATGGGCGCTACGAGCAGTACTTC. The encoded protein is CASSPYDGRYEQYF.

The V gene is TRBV6-4, the J gene TRBJ1-2, with D unclear. Looked up from germline, CDR1 is MRHNA and CDR2 is SNTAGT. Trimming shortened V by 6 bases and J by 1 base, and 9 bases separated the two germline ends. The CDR3 is 13 residues long. CDR3 residues: CASSAQSNYGYTF. The CDR3 coding sequence is TGTGCCAGCAGCGCACAGAGTAACTATGGCTACACCTTC.

A remark on this clone: One end of the junction varies from germline; a read error may be responsible. The V and J genes are TRBV5-1 and TRBJ2-3, with 9 positions matching TRBD2. This CDR3 region has 16 residues. Germline loops: CDR1 SGHRS, CDR2 YFSETQ. The CDR3 loop reads CASSLAASGTTNTQYF. The CDR3 DNA sequence: TGCGCCAGCAGCTTGGCCGCTAGCGGGACCACAAATACGCAGTATTTT.

The rearrangement uses TRBV5-4 and TRBJ1-2, with 9 positions matching TRBD1. Germline CDR1 reads SGHNT; CDR2 reads YYREEE (reference sequence). The J segment lost 8 bases and the V segment lost 6 bases, leaving 11 bases of the junction unmatched. This CDR3 contains 14 residues. The CDR3, as DNA: TGTGCCAGCAAGTACAGGGGGCTTGAGCTAGGCTACACCTTC. Translating it yields CASKYRGLELGYTF. Full variable domain (missing parts from reference TRBV5-4 and TRBJ1-2): ETGVTQSPTHLIKTRGQQVTLRCSSQSGHNTVSWYQQALGQGPQFIFQYYREEENGRGNFPPRFSGLQFPNYSSELNVNALELDDSALYLCASKYRGLELGYTFGSGTRLTVV.

The V call is TRBV2, the J call TRBJ2-5; 8 nucleotides line up with TRBD1. Germline CDR1 and CDR2: SNHLY and FYNNEI. Trimming removed 6 bases from V and 5 bases from J; junction bases left unmatched: 8. CDR3 length equals 14 residues. The DNA of the CDR3 is TGTGCCAGCAGGAGAGACAGGGGAGGCGAGACCCAGTACTTC. It yields the protein CASRRDRGGETQYF.

This chain connects TRBV4-2 to TRBJ1-2; D call uncertain. The CDR3 is 13 residues long. Per the germline V gene, CDR1 is LGHNA and CDR2 is YNFKEQ. V was trimmed by 0 bases and J by 4 bases, leaving 6 bases between them. The CDR3 DNA reads as TGTGCCAGCAGCCAAGACTACCTCTATGGCTACACCTTC. Translation: CASSQDYLYGYTF.

The genes are TRBV6-1 and TRBJ1-5; 7 bases agree with TRBD1. CDR1 MNHNS and CDR2 SASEGT come from the germline V gene. The trim removed 6 bases at V and 4 bases at J, leaving 6 bases unmatched. This CDR3 region has 14 residues. The CDR3, as DNA: TGTGCCAGCAGACAGGGGTCTTTGAATCAGCCCCAGCATTTT. Encoded protein: CASRQGSLNQPQHF.

This chain connects TRBV28 to TRBJ1-3, with 7 nucleotides matching TRBD1. Trimming cost V 7 bases and J 0 bases; bases outside gene matches: 12. In germline, CDR1 is MDHEN, CDR2 SYDVKM. This CDR3 contains 17 residues. The CDR3 reads CASTQGGSLSSGNTIYF. CDR3 nucleotide sequence: TGTGCCAGCACCCAAGGGGGCAGTCTCAGCTCTGGAAACACCATATATTTT.

This rearrangement joins TRBV21-1 to TRBJ1-3. TRBV21-1 is a pseudogene segment. The CDR3 has 16 residues. The DNA of the CDR3 is TGTGCTATTCAAGGGTCGGGATTAAAGATCGGAAACACCATATATTTT. This encodes CAIQGSGLKIGNTIYF.

V gene TRBV25-1 combines with J gene TRBJ2-5; D is possibly TRBD1 (8 bases). V gave up 3 bases and J gave up 7 bases, with 27 bases separating them. Per germline, CDR1 MGHDK and CDR2 SYGVNS. The CDR3 contains 18 residues. CDR3 sequence reads: CASSDPRTGSKRDGTQYF. Here the CDR3 DNA reads TGTGCCAGCAGTGACCCAAGGACAGGGTCTAAGCGGGACGGGACCCAGTACTTC.

CDR3 residues: CASSPSSGNTEAFF. In nucleotides, the CDR3 is TGCGCCAGCAGCCCCTCTAGTGGGAACACTGAAGCTTTCTTT. The rearrangement links TRBV10-1 to TRBJ1-1, with D uncertain. Trimming took off 6 bases at V and 1 base at J, with 12 bases between the two ends. The CDR3 spans 14 residues. Per germline, CDR1 WNHNN and CDR2 SYGVQD (reference sequence).

The chain is built from TRBV27 and TRBJ2-7, with 7 bases matching TRBD1. After removal of 5 bases from V and 6 bases from J, the junction contained 10 bases not matched to a gene. Looked up from germline, CDR1 is MNHEY and CDR2 is SMNVEV (reference sequence). CDR3 length equals 14 residues. DNA of the CDR3: TGTGCCAGCAGTCCCGCCGACAGGGTTCGCGAGCAGTACTTC. This translates into CASSPADRVREQYF.

This chain joins TRBV18 and TRBJ2-5; no clear D gene. V lost 3 bases and J 2 bases, leaving 4 bases between the germline ends. Germline-derived CDR1 and CDR2 are KGHSH and LQKENI. This CDR3 spans 12 amino acids. The CDR3 DNA reads TGTGCCAGCTCACCCGTTCAAGAGACCCAGTACTTC. Translated: CASSPVQETQYF.

This chain joins TRBV6-1 and TRBJ2-7; 7 nucleotides match TRBD1. In germline, CDR1 is MNHNS, CDR2 SASEGT. The CDR3 spans 13 residues. Trimming cost V 5 bases and J 1 base; bases outside gene matches: 2. Here the CDR3 reads CASSSGQSYEQYF. The CDR3 coding sequence is TGTGCCAGCAGTTCGGGACAGTCCTACGAGCAGTACTTC.

V usage is TRBV5-6 and J usage is TRBJ1-2, with 8 bases aligning to TRBD1. Unmatched junction bases numbered 6, after V lost 5 bases and J lost 3 bases. The CDR3 runs 14 residues. CDR1 and CDR2 from the germline V gene are SGHDT and YYEEEE. The CDR3 loop reads CASRQQGADYGYTF. The DNA for the CDR3 is TGTGCCAGCAGGCAGCAGGGGGCCGACTATGGCTACACCTTC.

The chain is built from TRBV4-2 and TRBJ2-1, with 8 bases fitting TRBD1. The CDR3 runs 17 residues. J lost 7 bases, V lost 1 base, and 12 bases had no gene match. The germline CDR1 and CDR2 sequences are LGHNA and YNFKEQ. Here the CDR3 DNA reads TGTGCCAGCAGCCAAGGCCATACGGGAGACAGGGGAAATGAGCAGTTCTTC. Encoded protein: CASSQGHTGDRGNEQFF.

The genes are TRBV28 and TRBJ2-7; D possibly corresponds to TRBD1 (6 bases). CDR1 is MDHEN, CDR2 SYDVKM, per germline. The length of the CDR3 is 15 residues. Trimming left V 10 bases short and J 5 bases short, with 24 bases between. As DNA, the CDR3 is TGTGCCACAGGGCCCAGTAGGGCAGGGGTTCACGAGCAGTACTTC. Amino acid sequence: CATGPSRAGVHEQYF.

The CDR3 reads CASSLVTGGEKLFF. The DNA of the CDR3 is TGCGCCAGCAGCTTAGTTACGGGTGGGGAAAAACTGTTTTTT. The V and J genes are TRBV5-1 and TRBJ1-4; D not resolved. Trimming left V 2 bases short and J 8 bases short, with 13 bases between. The germline CDR1 and CDR2 sequences are SGHRS and YFSETQ. The CDR3 length is 14 residues.

The rearrangement joins TRBV11-3 to TRBJ2-2; D is uncertain. Trimming pared 0 bases from V and 4 bases from J, leaving 0 bases between. There are 12 residues in the CDR3. The germline V gene has CDR1 SGHNT and CDR2 YENEEA. The CDR3 region is CASSLDTGELFF. The CDR3, as DNA: TGTGCCAGCAGCTTAGACACCGGGGAGCTGTTTTTT.